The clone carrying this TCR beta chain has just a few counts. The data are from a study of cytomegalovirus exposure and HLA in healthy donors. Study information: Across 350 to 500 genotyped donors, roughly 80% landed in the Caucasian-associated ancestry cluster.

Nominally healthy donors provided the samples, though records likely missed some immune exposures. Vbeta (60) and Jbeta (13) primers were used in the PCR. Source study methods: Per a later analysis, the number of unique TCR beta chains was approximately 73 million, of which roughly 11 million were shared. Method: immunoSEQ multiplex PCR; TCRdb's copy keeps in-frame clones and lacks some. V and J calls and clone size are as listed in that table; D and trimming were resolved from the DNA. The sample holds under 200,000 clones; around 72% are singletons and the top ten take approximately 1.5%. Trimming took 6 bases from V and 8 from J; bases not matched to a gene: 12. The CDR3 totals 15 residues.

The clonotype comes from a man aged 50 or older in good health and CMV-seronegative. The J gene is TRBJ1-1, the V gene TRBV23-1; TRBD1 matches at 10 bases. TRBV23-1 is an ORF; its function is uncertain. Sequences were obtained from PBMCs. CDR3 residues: CASSGPGQGTVEAFF. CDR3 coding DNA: TGCGCCAGCAGCGGCCCGGGACAGGGGACGGTAGAAGCTTTCTTT.